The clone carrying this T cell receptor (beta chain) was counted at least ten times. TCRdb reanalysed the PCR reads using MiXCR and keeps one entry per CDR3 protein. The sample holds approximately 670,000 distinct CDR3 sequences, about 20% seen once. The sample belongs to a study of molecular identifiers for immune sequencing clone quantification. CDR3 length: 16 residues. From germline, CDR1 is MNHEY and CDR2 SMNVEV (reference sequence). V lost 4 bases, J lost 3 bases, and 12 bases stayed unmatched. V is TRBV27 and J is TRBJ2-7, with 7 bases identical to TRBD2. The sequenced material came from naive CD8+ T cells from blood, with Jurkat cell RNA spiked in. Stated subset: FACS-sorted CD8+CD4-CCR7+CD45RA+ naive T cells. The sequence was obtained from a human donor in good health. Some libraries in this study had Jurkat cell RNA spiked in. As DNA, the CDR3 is TGTGCCAGCAGTTCCCCGACTAGCTCTTCTCTCTACGAGCAGTACTTC. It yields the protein CASSSPTSSSLYEQYF.